This T cell receptor (beta chain) was sequenced for a study of blood T cell repertoires in COVID-19. Study summary: In each case, the material was cDNA or gDNA derived from T cells, B-cell-depleted T cells, or PBMCs.

In the original analysis: From reference gene primer amplification, estimates of nucleated cell counts were derived. Here immunoSEQ multiplex PCR was the method, and the copy in TCRdb shows in-frame clones only, minus some. V, J and clone size are those of that table, while D and trimming were read from the DNA. The sample carries roughly 120,000 clones, about 84% recorded once. The CDR3 is 13 residues long. Germline loops: CDR1 SGHTA, CDR2 FQGNSA. V gave up 3 bases and J gave up 6 bases; unmatched junction bases: 4. The TCR sequence derives from a man in his fifties or sixties with acute or convalescent COVID-19. Sequences were obtained from peripheral blood. The chain couples TRBV7-2 to TRBJ2-7; 8 bases fit TRBD1. DNA for the CDR3: TGTGCCAGCAGCTTGGACAGGGTCCGCGAGCAGTACTTC. It yields the protein CASSLDRVREQYF.